This TCR beta chain appears in the sequencing data of a study of blood T cell repertoires in COVID-19. Study-level information: COVID-19 samples from acute and convalescent phases originated in the United States, Italy and Spain. PBMCs, B-cell-depleted T cells, or T cells provided the cDNA or gDNA that made up the material.

Living in roughly 23 US areas, the participants were between about 18 and 100 years of age. What the recovered Cohort 3 donors had was two negative PCRs, clearance, or symptom resolution. The CDR3 length is 16 residues. V was clipped by 3 bases and J by 0 bases; unmatched bases: 5. Germline lookup yields CDR1 KGHSH and CDR2 LQKENI. Some clones are missing from TCRdb's copy, which holds only in-frame ones; the method was immunoSEQ multiplex PCR. The repertoire holds hundreds of thousands of clones, with more than 85% as singletons. Sequenced input: PBMCs or T cells enriched from blood (not recorded which). The TCR was taken from a woman in her twenties or thirties who had recovered from COVID-19. This chain links TRBV18 with TRBJ1-1, with TRBD1 identical over 9 bases. This chain's CDR3 is CASSPSTGGLNTEAFF. CDR3 sequence (DNA): TGTGCCAGCTCACCTTCAACAGGGGGCCTGAACACTGAAGCTTTCTTT.